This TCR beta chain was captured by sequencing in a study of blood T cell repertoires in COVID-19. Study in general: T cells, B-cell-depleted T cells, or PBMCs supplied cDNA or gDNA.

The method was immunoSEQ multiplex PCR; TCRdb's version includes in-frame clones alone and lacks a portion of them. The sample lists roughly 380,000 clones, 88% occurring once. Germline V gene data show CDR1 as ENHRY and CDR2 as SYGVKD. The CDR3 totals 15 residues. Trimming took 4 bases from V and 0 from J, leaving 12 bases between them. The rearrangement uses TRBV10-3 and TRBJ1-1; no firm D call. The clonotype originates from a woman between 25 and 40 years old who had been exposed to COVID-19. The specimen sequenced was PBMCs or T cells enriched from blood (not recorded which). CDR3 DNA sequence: TGTGCCATCAGTGGAACTACGGAGATGAACACTGAAGCTTTCTTT. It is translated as CAISGTTEMNTEAFF.